The sequence of this T cell receptor beta chain was determined in a study of spatial heterogeneity in lung cancer. The study, taken as a whole, reports: The numbers of ubiquitous and regional expanded TCRs correlated with ubiquitous and regional nonsynonymous mutations, respectively. One measure, the expanded intratumoral alpha and beta TCR count, tracked tumor mutation counts. Estimated TCR-seq coverage of tumor T cells was only roughly 7% for alpha chains. For beta chains, the corresponding estimate was roughly 12%.

This clonotype is classed as medium-sized. No antigen is known for it. Specified time point: sample taken at primary tumor resection. The V gene's germline CDR1 is MDHEN and CDR2 SYDVKM. This CDR3 has 14 amino acids. Trimming pared 2 bases from V and 4 bases from J, leaving 12 bases between. Individually, TCR cDNA molecules were each labelled with a unique molecular identifier. Via MiXCR, TCRdb re-called the 5' RACE reads, giving one row per CDR3 protein. This table has 5,200 or so distinct CDR3 sequences, over 3.5% appearing once. Sequencing was performed on lung tumor tissue, taken at surgery. This sequence originates from a female donor with early-stage non-small cell lung cancer. The rearrangement links TRBV28 to TRBJ2-7; D gene uncertain. The DNA of the CDR3 is TGTGCCAGCAGTTTAACCTGGTCGAAGTACGAGCAGTACTTC. Translation gives CASSLTWSKYEQYF.